This paragraph covers one TCR beta chain sequence. The sample comes from a study of cytomegalovirus exposure and HLA in healthy donors. Unmatched junction bases numbered 8, after V lost 3 bases and J lost 7 bases. The germline V gene encodes CDR1 LNHDA and CDR2 SQIVND (reference sequence). CDR3 length: 14 amino acids. The assay was immunoSEQ multiplex PCR, and TCRdb's table has in-frame clones only and misses some. The sample comprises about 130,000 clones, around 94% of which are singletons, and 1% to 1.5% rests with the top ten. The TCR was taken from a woman under 30 in good health and CMV-seronegative. The chain uses TRBV19 and TRBJ1-2; 7 positions match TRBD1. Sample: PBMCs. The chain's CDR3 is CASSIAGGISGYTF. The DNA of the CDR3 is TGTGCCAGTAGTATTGCAGGGGGGATAAGTGGCTACACCTTC.